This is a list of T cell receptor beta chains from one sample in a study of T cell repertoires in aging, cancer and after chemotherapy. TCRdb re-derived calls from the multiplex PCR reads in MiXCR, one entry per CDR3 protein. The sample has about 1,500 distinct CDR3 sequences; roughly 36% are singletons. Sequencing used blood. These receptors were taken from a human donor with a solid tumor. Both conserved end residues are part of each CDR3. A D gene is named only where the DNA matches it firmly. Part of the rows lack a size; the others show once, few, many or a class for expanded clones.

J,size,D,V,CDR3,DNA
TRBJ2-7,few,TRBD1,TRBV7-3,CASSLKGGTGGPYEQYF,TGTGCCAGCAGCCTAAAGGGCGGGACAGGGGGACCCTACGAGCAGTACTTC
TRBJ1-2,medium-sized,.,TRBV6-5,CASTSAQQDYGYTF,TGTGCCAGCACCTCAGCCCAACAGGACTATGGCTACACCTTC
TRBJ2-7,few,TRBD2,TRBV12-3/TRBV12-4,CASSLPGLAGPYEQYF,TGTGCCAGCAGTTTGCCGGGACTAGCGGGTCCCTACGAGCAGTACTTC
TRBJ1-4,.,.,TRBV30,CAWSFPGQPQKLFF,TGTGCCTGGAGTTTCCCCGGACAGCCTCAAAAACTGTTTTTT
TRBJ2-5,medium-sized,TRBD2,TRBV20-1,CSAISGSETQYF,TGCAGTGCTATCAGCGGGAGTGAGACCCAGTACTTC
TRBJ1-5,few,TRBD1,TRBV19,CASSILFDREEANQPQHF,TGTGCCAGTAGTATACTCTTCGACAGGGAGGAAGCGAATCAGCCCCAGCATTTT
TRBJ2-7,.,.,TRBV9,CASSVATGYEQYF,TGTGCCAGCAGCGTAGCTACGGGCTACGAGCAGTACTTC
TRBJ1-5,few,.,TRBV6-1,CASSGITSSSNQPQHF,TGTGCCAGCAGTGGAATAACCAGCAGTAGCAATCAGCCCCAGCATTTT
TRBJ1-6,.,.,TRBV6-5,CASRSYNSPLHF,TGTGCCAGCAGGTCGTATAATTCACCCCTCCACTTT
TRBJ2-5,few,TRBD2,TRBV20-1,CSASWREGRETQYF,TGCAGTGCTAGTTGGCGGGAGGGCCGAGAGACCCAGTACTTC
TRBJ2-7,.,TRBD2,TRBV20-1,CSAAPGGLWGAEQYF,TGCAGTGCTGCCCCCGGGGGGTTGTGGGGAGCCGAGCAGTACTTC
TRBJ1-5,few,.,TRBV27,CASSLSEWGDQPQHF,TGTGCCAGCAGTTTATCGGAATGGGGGGATCAGCCCCAGCATTTT
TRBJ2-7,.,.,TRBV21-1,CASSTGDEQYF,TGTGCCAGCAGCACAGGGGACGAGCAGTACTTC
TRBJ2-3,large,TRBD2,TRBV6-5,CASSLAGGTDTQYF,TGTGCCAGCAGCTTAGCGGGAGGCACAGATACGCAGTATTTT
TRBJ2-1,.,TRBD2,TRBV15,CATSVRTSGMNEQFF,TGTGCCACCAGCGTACGGACTAGCGGGATGAATGAGCAGTTCTTC
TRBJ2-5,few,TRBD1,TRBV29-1,CSVGGQQETQYF,TGCAGCGTTGGGGGACAGCAAGAGACCCAGTACTTC
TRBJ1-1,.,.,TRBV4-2,CASSPLGSRTEAFF,TGTGCCAGCAGCCCCCTGGGGTCTCGCACTGAAGCTTTCTTT
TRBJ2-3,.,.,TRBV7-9,CASSPTQMGGGPSDTQYF,TGTGCCAGCAGCCCGACTCAAATGGGGGGCGGTCCCTCAGATACGCAGTATTTT
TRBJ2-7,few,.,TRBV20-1,CSARDRAGLSYEQYF,TGCAGTGCTAGAGATCGAGCAGGCCTCTCCTACGAGCAGTACTTC
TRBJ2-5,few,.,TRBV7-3,CASSQVLGETQYF,TGTGCCAGCAGCCAAGTACTAGGGGAGACCCAGTACTTC
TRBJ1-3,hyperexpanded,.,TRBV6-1,CASSEETGLSGNTIYF,TGTGCCAGCAGTGAAGAAACAGGACTCTCTGGAAACACCATATATTTT
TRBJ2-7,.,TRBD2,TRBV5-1,CASSNQGGWYEQYF,TGCGCCAGCAGCAATCAGGGAGGGTGGTACGAGCAGTACTTC
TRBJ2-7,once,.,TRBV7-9,CASSPEGEIYEQYF,TGTGCCAGCAGCCCCGAGGGGGAGATCTACGAGCAGTACTTC
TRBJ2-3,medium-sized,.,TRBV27,CASSLGGAGTDTQYF,TGTGCCAGCAGTTTGGGGGGCGCGGGGACAGATACGCAGTATTTT
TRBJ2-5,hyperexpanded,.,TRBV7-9,CASSNLEETQYF,TGTGCCAGCAGCAACTTGGAGGAGACCCAGTACTTC
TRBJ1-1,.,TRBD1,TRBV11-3,CASSRRTGRAFF,TGTGCCAGCAGCCGGCGGACAGGGAGGGCTTTCTTT
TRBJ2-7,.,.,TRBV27,CASSLAASYEQYF,TGTGCCAGCAGTTTAGCAGCCAGCTACGAGCAGTACTTC
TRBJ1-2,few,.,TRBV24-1,CATSDPSRGHYGYTF,TGTGCCACCAGTGACCCTTCGCGCGGACACTATGGCTACACCTTC
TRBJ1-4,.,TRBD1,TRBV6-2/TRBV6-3,CASSYQPGQGNEKLFF,TGTGCCAGCAGTTACCAACCGGGACAGGGAAATGAAAAACTGTTTTTT
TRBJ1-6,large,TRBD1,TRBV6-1,CAMQGQGDNSPLHF,TGTGCCATGCAAGGACAGGGTGATAATTCACCCCTCCACTTT
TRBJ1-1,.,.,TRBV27,CASSLGWDLNTEAFF,TGTGCCAGCAGTTTAGGCTGGGACTTGAACACTGAAGCTTTCTTT